What follows are 30 T cell receptor beta chains derived from one specimen sequenced in a study of vaccination effects on CD4 cells after COVID-19. Assay: immunoSEQ multiplex PCR; the TCRdb copy retains only in-frame clones and omits some. The profile shows around 68,000 clones, about four fifths of them singletons. Expansion with viral peptide pools was applied to antigen-specific CD4+ T cells by the ViraFEST assay prior to sequencing. When less than 12 days of culture had elapsed, CD4+ T cells were isolated. In the vaccine recipients, nucleocapsid antibodies were negative and there was no prior SARS-CoV-2 infection. These receptors have no identified antigens. The input for sequencing was CD4+ T cells from PBMCs cultured with SARS-CoV-2 spike peptides, taken before COVID-19 vaccination. The origin of the receptors is a human donor who received a COVID-19 vaccine.

The V call is TRBV5-1, the J call TRBJ1-2; D is unclear. The germline V and J ends were trimmed by 0 bases and 2 bases, with 8 bases remaining between them. This CDR3 is built from 14 residues. Germline-derived CDR1 and CDR2 are SGHRS and YFSETQ. The chain's CDR3 is CASSLEGSNYGYTF. CDR3 DNA: TGCGCCAGCAGCTTGGAAGGCAGCAACTATGGCTACACCTTC.

The CDR3: CASSIDLRGAEYSGANVLTF. CDR3 nucleotides: TGTGCCAGTAGTATAGACCTCCGGGGGGCGGAATACTCTGGGGCCAACGTCCTGACTTTC. This chain connects TRBV19 to TRBJ2-6, with D tentatively TRBD2 (7 bases). Per the germline V gene, CDR1 is LNHDA and CDR2 is SQIVND (reference sequence). Deletions cut 0 bases from V and 0 bases from J, with 18 bases between. The CDR3 runs to 20 residues. The variable domain in full, with the rest retrieved from reference TRBV19 and TRBJ2-6, is DGGITQSPKYLFRKEGQNVTLSCEQNLNHDAMYWYRQDPGQGLRLIYYSQIVNDFQKGDIAEGYSVSREKKESFPLTVTSAQKNPTAFYLCASSIDLRGAEYSGANVLTFGAGSRLTVL.

There are a few counts of this clone. This CDR3 is also generated by other DNA sequences in the sample. This rearrangement joins TRBV6-1 to TRBJ2-3; TRBD1 or TRBD2 may be the D gene (5 bases each). This CDR3 region has 15 residues. V lost 1 base and J 6 bases, leaving 14 bases between the germline ends. Germline V gene data show CDR1 as MNHNS and CDR2 as SASEGT. The CDR3 reads CASSEGGGPGDTQYF. CDR3 bases: TGTGCCAGCAGTGAAGGTGGCGGGCCAGGGGATACGCAGTATTTT.

The chain recombines TRBV12-3 or TRBV12-4 with TRBJ1-3, with D tentatively TRBD1 (6 bases). CDR3 length equals 13 residues. The V and J ends lost 3 bases and 10 bases respectively, with 13 bases between them. The CDR3 loop reads CASSFGQGGTIYF. The CDR3 DNA reads TGTGCCAGCAGTTTTGGGCAAGGGGGTACCATATATTTT.

This chain joins TRBV5-5 and TRBJ1-5, with unresolved D. With 1 base removed from V and 6 bases from J, the gap between germline ends came to 11 bases. Germline V gives CDR1 SGHKS, CDR2 YYEKEE (reference sequence). The CDR3 covers 14 residues. The DNA for the CDR3 is TGTGCCAGCAGCTTGACTCCTAAAGTTCAGCCCCAGCATTTT. This translates into CASSLTPKVQPQHF.

The chain has TRBV29-1 and TRBJ1-3; 7 bases line up with TRBD1. The germline V gene has CDR1 SQVTM and CDR2 ANQGSEA. CDR3 length: 17 amino acids. The ends lost 0 bases at V and 0 bases at J; junction bases unmatched: 8. This chain's CDR3 is CSVEDSDRPLSGNTIYF. CDR3 DNA sequence: TGCAGCGTTGAAGATTCGGACAGGCCGCTCTCTGGAAACACCATATATTTT. The full variable domain, with the rest looked up from reference TRBV29-1 and TRBJ1-3, is SAVISQKPSRDICQRGTSLTIQCQVDSQVTMMFWYRQQPGQSLTLIATANQGSEATYESGFVIDKFPISRPNLTFSTLTVSNMSPEDSSIYLCSVEDSDRPLSGNTIYFGEGSWLTVV.

The table lists this clone with a few counts. V usage is TRBV3-1 (or the pseudogene TRBV3-2) and J usage is TRBJ1-3, with 7 bases that match TRBD1. Unmatched junction bases numbered 5, after V lost 0 bases and J lost 0 bases. CDR3 length: 17 residues. Germline CDR1 LGHDT, CDR2 YNNKEL (reference sequence). Written as DNA, the CDR3 is TGTGCCAGCAGCCAAGATCGGGGGACAGCCTCTGGAAACACCATATATTTT. Amino acids: CASSQDRGTASGNTIYF.

A single count supports this clone. J is TRBJ2-3 and V is TRBV2; 8 bases are a match to TRBD1. This CDR3 is 15 amino acids long. CDR1 is SNHLY, CDR2 FYNNEI, per germline. The trim removed 7 bases at V and 2 bases at J, leaving 8 bases unmatched. This CDR3 reads CASIPGTGLTDTQYF. CDR3 bases: TGTGCCAGCATCCCCGGGACAGGCCTCACAGATACGCAGTATTTT.

This clone is a singleton in its sample. The chain links TRBV5-1 to TRBJ1-3; D unclear. Germline V CDR1 and CDR2: SGHRS, YFSETQ. The length of the CDR3 is 16 residues. Trimming removed 0 bases from V and 4 bases from J, with 14 bases in between. The CDR3 reads CASSLVGMDLGNTIYF. The CDR3 nucleotides read TGCGCCAGCAGCTTGGTCGGTATGGATTTAGGAAACACCATATATTTT.

V usage is TRBV7-2 and J usage is TRBJ2-3, with a possible D match to TRBD2 (6 bases). The length of the CDR3 is 13 residues. The V gene lost 5 bases and the J gene lost 5 bases, with 11 bases spanning the gap. CDR1 and CDR2 (germline): SGHTA, FQGNSA. The CDR3 sequence is CASSRPGVDTQYF. The DNA for the CDR3 is TGTGCCAGCAGCCGACCGGGGGTAGATACGCAGTATTTT.

This clone showed up just once. DNA for the CDR3: TGCGCCAGCAGCTTGAATGAAGGGGGGAACACTGAAGCTTTCTTT. It yields the protein CASSLNEGGNTEAFF. The chain couples TRBV5-1 to TRBJ1-1; possible D gene TRBD1, 6 bases. The CDR3 totals 15 residues. V was shortened by 1 base and J by 1 base, with 11 bases between the two germline ends. Germline values: CDR1 SGHRS, CDR2 YFSETQ.

The V call is TRBV24-1, the J call TRBJ1-4, with a possible D match to TRBD1 (5 bases). Trimming took 3 bases from V and 5 from J, leaving 12 bases between them. CDR3 length: 15 amino acids. The germline gives CDR1 KGHDR, CDR2 SFDVKD. This CDR3 is CATSDQTEENEKLFF. CDR3 coding DNA: TGTGCCACCAGTGATCAGACAGAAGAGAATGAAAAACTGTTTTTT.

The chain employs TRBV15 and TRBJ2-2, with TRBD1 matching over 8 bases. The CDR3 covers 16 residues. The trim removed 3 bases at V and 1 base at J, leaving 4 bases unmatched. Germline V gene data show CDR1 as LNHNV and CDR2 as YYDKDF (reference sequence). CDR3 nucleotides: TGTGCCACCAGCAGGCCACAGGGGGTGAACACCGGGGAGCTGTTTTTT. Protein sequence: CATSRPQGVNTGELFF.

The rearrangement links TRBV5-1 to TRBJ2-7, with 9 bases fitting TRBD1. CDR1 SGHRS and CDR2 YFSETQ come from the germline V gene. This CDR3 comprises 15 residues. The V segment lost 3 bases and the J segment 6 bases; nucleotides outside the gene matches: 10. The CDR3 region is CASSSGTGMVGEQYV. CDR3 nucleotide sequence: TGCGCCAGCAGCTCCGGGACAGGGATGGTAGGCGAGCAGTACGTC.

This clone was seen a few times. V is TRBV3-1 (or the pseudogene TRBV3-2) and J is TRBJ2-2; D may match TRBD1 or TRBD2 (5 bases each). With 1 base removed from V and 6 bases from J, the gap between germline ends came to 18 bases. The germline CDR1 and CDR2 sequences are LGHDT and YNNKEL (reference sequence). This CDR3 has 17 residues. CDR3 in amino acids: CASSQVPGTTRSGELFF. DNA of the CDR3: TGTGCCAGCAGCCAAGTCCCGGGGACCACGAGGTCCGGGGAGCTGTTTTTT.

The rearrangement uses TRBV11-2 and TRBJ2-2; perhaps TRBD2 as D (5 bases). Trimming left V 8 bases short and J 5 bases short, with 18 bases between. The CDR3 has 15 residues. Germline assignment: CDR1 SGHAT and CDR2 FQNNGV. Written as DNA, the CDR3 is TGTGCCAGCGCGGTCACAACCGGGATGACCGGGGAGCTGTTTTTT. This codes for CASAVTTGMTGELFF.

As to this clone: Other DNA variants within this sample encode the same CDR3. The chain employs TRBV2 and TRBJ1-1; D is perhaps TRBD1 (5 bases). Germline CDR1 is SNHLY and CDR2 is FYNNEI. Trimming left V 5 bases short and J 1 base short, with 8 bases between. This CDR3 has 13 residues. The CDR3 region is CASSSDRNTEAFF. CDR3 nucleotide sequence: TGTGCCAGCAGTTCTGACAGGAACACTGAAGCTTTCTTT.

The CDR3 nucleotides read TGTGCCAGCAGTAGGGAACCTAATGAAAAACTGTTTTTT. Translation gives CASSREPNEKLFF. V gene TRBV6-5 combines with J gene TRBJ1-4; D remains ambiguous. The CDR3 runs 13 residues. CDR1 and CDR2 from the germline V gene are MNHEY and SVGAGI. Trimming cost V 5 bases and J 3 bases, with 7 bases left between them.

J is TRBJ2-5 and V is TRBV27, with D possibly called TRBD1 or TRBD2 (7 bases each). Per the germline V gene, CDR1 is MNHEY and CDR2 is SMNVEV (reference sequence). Trimming took off 2 bases at V and 5 bases at J, with 18 bases between the two ends. This CDR3 comprises 16 residues. CDR3 loop: CASSLRWGGQRETQYF. The DNA of the CDR3 is TGTGCCAGCAGTTTAAGGTGGGGGGGACAGCGGGAGACCCAGTACTTC.

The chain combines TRBV5-1 with TRBJ2-2; D unresolved. The CDR3 runs to 14 residues. The germline CDR1 and CDR2 sequences are SGHRS and YFSETQ. Trimming removed 1 base at V and 7 bases at J, with 11 bases between. This CDR3 is CASSLSIGVGELFF. CDR3 bases: TGCGCCAGCAGCTTGTCTATCGGTGTCGGGGAGCTGTTTTTT.

This clone was seen a handful of times. The gene calls are TRBV20-1 and TRBJ1-1, with no clear D. V lost 3 bases to trimming and J lost 0 bases, with 17 bases between them. This CDR3 region has 16 residues. From germline, CDR1 is DFQATT and CDR2 SNEGSKA (reference sequence). The CDR3 DNA is TGCAGTGCTAGTCCCTATGTGGAGGGTATGAACACTGAAGCTTTCTTT. This sequence encodes CSASPYVEGMNTEAFF.

The J gene is TRBJ2-3, the V gene TRBV5-1; no clear D. This CDR3 spans 12 amino acids. Germline V gene data show CDR1 as SGHRS and CDR2 as YFSETQ. Trimming shortened V by 3 bases and J by 3 bases, and 5 bases separated the two germline ends. The CDR3 is CASSYTTDTQYF. CDR3 nucleotide sequence: TGCGCCAGCAGCTATACTACAGATACGCAGTATTTT.

The chain combines TRBV5-4 with TRBJ2-7; tentative D call: TRBD2 (5 bases). Trimming removed 1 base at V and 0 bases at J, with 8 bases between. The CDR3 covers 14 residues. The V gene's germline CDR1 is SGHNT and CDR2 YYREEE (reference sequence). This CDR3 reads CASSLRGYSYEQYV. The CDR3 DNA follows: TGTGCCAGCAGCTTGCGAGGGTACTCCTACGAGCAGTACGTC.

This clone appeared a single time. The chain uses TRBV5-5 and TRBJ1-3; tentative D call: TRBD1 (5 bases). Deletions cut 2 bases from V and 0 bases from J, with 15 bases between. From germline, CDR1 is SGHKS and CDR2 YYEKEE (reference sequence). CDR3 length: 17 amino acids. The CDR3 DNA reads TGTGCCAGCAGCTTACTGACCGGGACGGGCTCTGGAAACACCATATATTTT. Translation: CASSLLTGTGSGNTIYF.

V usage is TRBV5-1 and J usage is TRBJ1-6; TRBD1 aligns across 9 bases. V shed 0 bases and J 8 bases; nucleotides not matched to a gene: 0. This CDR3 is 14 amino acids long. Germline CDR1 SGHRS, CDR2 YFSETQ. The CDR3 DNA reads TGCGCCAGCAGCTTGGGGACAGGGGATTCACCCCTCCACTTT. Translation: CASSLGTGDSPLHF.

V and J are TRBV6-5 and TRBJ1-2, with a tentative D call TRBD1 (5 bases). The CDR3 sequence is 14 residues long. Germline CDR1 reads MNHEY; CDR2 reads SVGAGI. V lost 3 bases to trimming and J lost 3 bases, with 11 bases between them. The CDR3 region is CASSYSGTDYGYTF. DNA of the CDR3: TGTGCCAGCAGTTATTCCGGGACGGACTATGGCTACACCTTC.

This rearrangement joins TRBV29-1 to TRBJ2-2; 13 nucleotides align to TRBD2. Germline loops: CDR1 SQVTM, CDR2 ANQGSEA. The CDR3 spans 14 residues. Trimming removed 7 bases from V and 5 bases from J; junction bases left unmatched: 4. CDR3 amino acids: CSAETSGGTGELFF. The CDR3 DNA reads as TGCAGCGCTGAGACTAGCGGGGGGACCGGGGAGCTGTTTTTT.

The chain is built from TRBV6-6 and TRBJ1-5; 8 bases line up with TRBD1. Trimming took 2 bases from V and 4 from J; bases not matched to a gene: 4. The CDR3 loop spans 15 amino acids. Germline V lookup: CDR1 MNHNY, CDR2 SVGAGI (reference sequence). The CDR3: CASSYETGDNQPQHF. Written as DNA, the CDR3 is TGTGCCAGCAGTTACGAGACAGGGGATAATCAGCCCCAGCATTTT.

J is TRBJ1-2 and V is TRBV19; 10 nucleotides agree with TRBD1. In germline, CDR1 is LNHDA, CDR2 SQIVND (reference sequence). The V gene end was trimmed by 5 bases and the J gene end by 6 bases; junction bases not matched to a gene: 18. CDR3 length equals 18 residues. CDR3 loop: CASSPTGTGVYLLDGYTF. CDR3 nucleotide sequence: TGTGCCAGTAGTCCCACCGGGACAGGGGTCTACTTGTTGGATGGCTACACCTTC. Combining the CDR3 with reference TRBV19 and TRBJ1-2 gives the whole variable domain DGGITQSPKYLFRKEGQNVTLSCEQNLNHDAMYWYRQDPGQGLRLIYYSQIVNDFQKGDIAEGYSVSREKKESFPLTVTSAQKNPTAFYLCASSPTGTGVYLLDGYTFGSGTRLTVV.

The gene calls are TRBV19 and TRBJ1-1; TRBD1 might be the D (5 bases). The CDR3 spans 16 residues. V was pared by 8 bases and J by 6 bases, with 25 bases between. Germline lookup yields CDR1 LNHDA and CDR2 SQIVND (reference sequence). CDR3 sequence reads: CASGARGLIPFPEAFF. In DNA form, the CDR3 reads TGTGCCAGTGGAGCCCGGGGCCTAATCCCCTTCCCTGAAGCTTTCTTT.